This is a list of T cell receptor beta chains from one sample in a study of human T cells and chemical hapten exposure. Using its own MiXCR run on the RACE reads, TCRdb lists one record per CDR3 protein. Here the sample spans 370,000 or so distinct CDR3 sequences, approximately 5.1% being singletons. Here the sequenced sample was whole blood, taken in connection with sensitization to the hapten diphenylcyclopropenone (DPC). The receptor set was obtained from a woman aged 45 to 65 with alopecia areata. Some clones in this sample may be carry-over from other donors' samples. Each CDR3 is given with its conserved first and last residue. D genes are given only for firm matches. Size values are once, few and many counts, or a class for expanded clones, and some rows have none.

CDR3 DNA: TGTGCCAGCAGCCAAAATAGCGGACCCCTCAATGAGCAGTTCTTC
CDR3 protein: CASSQNSGPLNEQFF
D gene: -
clone size: many
V gene: TRBV7-9
J gene: TRBJ2-1

CDR3 DNA: TGCAGTGCTAAAGCCGCCGACAGGGGAGAATACGAGCAGTACTTC
CDR3 protein: CSAKAADRGEYEQYF
D gene: TRBD1
clone size: many
V gene: TRBV20-1
J gene: TRBJ2-7

CDR3 DNA: TGTGCCAGCAGTTACTCGCCCGAGGGACAGGGAGGCTATGGCTACACCTTC
CDR3 protein: CASSYSPEGQGGYGYTF
D gene: TRBD1
clone size: few
V gene: TRBV6-5
J gene: TRBJ1-2

CDR3 DNA: TGTGCCTGGAGGGACAGAGATACGCAGTATTTT
CDR3 protein: CAWRDRDTQYF
D gene: -
clone size: many
V gene: TRBV30
J gene: TRBJ2-3

CDR3 DNA: TGTGCCAGCGGGCCGGGGAGGGGCACTGAAGCTTTCTTT
CDR3 protein: CASGPGRGTEAFF
D gene: -
clone size: -
V gene: TRBV2
J gene: TRBJ1-1

CDR3 DNA: TGTGCCAGCCCAGGGCCCGGGACGGAAGGAAACACCATATATTTT
CDR3 protein: CASPGPGTEGNTIYF
D gene: -
clone size: few
V gene: TRBV13
J gene: TRBJ1-3

CDR3 DNA: TGTGCCAGCAGAACAGGGGAGATTGGCTACACCTTC
CDR3 protein: CASRTGEIGYTF
D gene: TRBD1
clone size: -
V gene: TRBV6-5
J gene: TRBJ1-2

CDR3 DNA: TGTGCCAGCAGCTTACGTCTAGCGGCTAGGAATGAGCAGTTCTTC
CDR3 protein: CASSLRLAARNEQFF
D gene: TRBD2
clone size: many
V gene: TRBV7-9
J gene: TRBJ2-1

CDR3 DNA: TGTGCCAGCAGTTTACGCTTAGCGGATTCCCAAGAGACCCAGTACTTC
CDR3 protein: CASSLRLADSQETQYF
D gene: -
clone size: few
V gene: TRBV27
J gene: TRBJ2-5

CDR3 DNA: TGCAGCGTTGGAGGACTAGCGGGGGCATCATACAATGAGCAGTTCTTC
CDR3 protein: CSVGGLAGASYNEQFF
D gene: TRBD2
clone size: many
V gene: TRBV29-1
J gene: TRBJ2-1

CDR3 DNA: TGTGCCAGCAGTCCCCGGGGGGCCGCAGCCAAAAACATTCAGTACTTC
CDR3 protein: CASSPRGAAAKNIQYF
D gene: -
clone size: -
V gene: TRBV12-3/TRBV12-4
J gene: TRBJ2-4

CDR3 DNA: TGTGCCAGCAGGGGGGCTAGCGGGGTTCTAGCCAAAAACATTCAGTACTTC
CDR3 protein: CASRGASGVLAKNIQYF
D gene: TRBD2
clone size: few
V gene: TRBV6-6
J gene: TRBJ2-4

CDR3 DNA: TGCAGCGTGGGAGACAACACGAACACTGAAGCTTTCTTT
CDR3 protein: CSVGDNTNTEAFF
D gene: -
clone size: many
V gene: TRBV29-1
J gene: TRBJ1-1

CDR3 DNA: TGCGCCAGCAGCCAAGCACAGGGAACAGATACGCAGTATTTT
CDR3 protein: CASSQAQGTDTQYF
D gene: -
clone size: few
V gene: TRBV4-3
J gene: TRBJ2-3

CDR3 DNA: TGCAGCGTTGCCCCGTCCAACACTGAAGCTTTCTTT
CDR3 protein: CSVAPSNTEAFF
D gene: -
clone size: many
V gene: TRBV29-1
J gene: TRBJ1-1

CDR3 DNA: TGTGCCAGCTCATCGCGGACTGGGCGCACTGAAGCTTTCTTT
CDR3 protein: CASSSRTGRTEAFF
D gene: -
clone size: many
V gene: TRBV18
J gene: TRBJ1-1

CDR3 DNA: TGTGCCAGCAGCCGTATCGGGACTAGCGATGAGAGTGAGCAGTACTTC
CDR3 protein: CASSRIGTSDESEQYF
D gene: TRBD2
clone size: many
V gene: TRBV4-2
J gene: TRBJ2-7

CDR3 DNA: TGCGCCAGCAGCCAAGAAGGGGCTAGCGGGGGGAAGGGGGAGCTGTTTTTT
CDR3 protein: CASSQEGASGGKGELFF
D gene: TRBD2
clone size: many
V gene: TRBV4-1
J gene: TRBJ2-2

CDR3 DNA: TGTGCCAGCAGCCACAGTGGGGGGTACTATGGCTACACCTTC
CDR3 protein: CASSHSGGYYGYTF
D gene: -
clone size: many
V gene: TRBV14
J gene: TRBJ1-2

CDR3 DNA: TGTGCCAGCAGGACGCCCCGAAGAGGGGGGCTGGGAACTGAAGCTTTCTTT
CDR3 protein: CASRTPRRGGLGTEAFF
D gene: -
clone size: few
V gene: TRBV6-5
J gene: TRBJ1-1

CDR3 DNA: TGTGCCAGCAGTTCGCCCGGGACAGGGGGCTACGAGCAGTACTTC
CDR3 protein: CASSSPGTGGYEQYF
D gene: TRBD1
clone size: -
V gene: TRBV27
J gene: TRBJ2-7

CDR3 DNA: TGTGCCAGCATCTTGGGCGGTAGCACAGATACGCAGTATTTT
CDR3 protein: CASILGGSTDTQYF
D gene: -
clone size: many
V gene: TRBV12-3/TRBV12-4
J gene: TRBJ2-3

CDR3 DNA: TGTGCCAGCACCCACTCCTCCCGGGGGATTGGGGATTACGAGCAGTTCTTC
CDR3 protein: CASTHSSRGIGDYEQFF
D gene: -
clone size: few
V gene: TRBV28
J gene: TRBJ2-1

CDR3 DNA: TGCAGCGTTGCGGGGCGGAACACAGATACGCAGTATTTT
CDR3 protein: CSVAGRNTDTQYF
D gene: -
clone size: many
V gene: TRBV29-1
J gene: TRBJ2-3

CDR3 DNA: TGTGCCAGCAGTTTCGGGGGGGGGCCTTACGAGCAGTACTTC
CDR3 protein: CASSFGGGPYEQYF
D gene: TRBD2
clone size: many
V gene: TRBV12-3/TRBV12-4
J gene: TRBJ2-7

CDR3 DNA: TGTGCCAGCAGCTTAAGGGGAATCGGTTATAATTCACCCCTCCACTTT
CDR3 protein: CASSLRGIGYNSPLHF
D gene: -
clone size: few
V gene: TRBV7-8
J gene: TRBJ1-6

CDR3 DNA: TGTGCCAGCAGCACCCCCGGGGGCCGGGAAACCGGGGAGCTGTTTTTT
CDR3 protein: CASSTPGGRETGELFF
D gene: -
clone size: many
V gene: TRBV6-6
J gene: TRBJ2-2

CDR3 DNA: TGTGCCAGCTCACCGGATGGGCTGCCTGGAAACACCATATATTTT
CDR3 protein: CASSPDGLPGNTIYF
D gene: -
clone size: -
V gene: TRBV18
J gene: TRBJ1-3

CDR3 DNA: TGTGCCAGCAGCGACGGGGCGGGGGAAGAGACCCAGTACTTC
CDR3 protein: CASSDGAGEETQYF
D gene: TRBD2
clone size: few
V gene: TRBV9
J gene: TRBJ2-5

CDR3 DNA: TGTGCCAGCAGCTTCTCGAGGAGAAATAATTCACCCCTCCACTTT
CDR3 protein: CASSFSRRNNSPLHF
D gene: -
clone size: many
V gene: TRBV13
J gene: TRBJ1-6

CDR3 DNA: TGTGCCAGCAGGGGGGACAGGGGGGCCAACACTGAAGCTTTCTTT
CDR3 protein: CASRGDRGANTEAFF
D gene: TRBD1
clone size: few
V gene: TRBV6-5
J gene: TRBJ1-1

CDR3 DNA: TGTGCCAGCAGCTCGGGACAGCTCCCCGACGAGCAGTACTTC
CDR3 protein: CASSSGQLPDEQYF
D gene: TRBD1
clone size: many
V gene: TRBV7-9
J gene: TRBJ2-7

CDR3 DNA: TGTGCCAGCAGCTTAGTTGGGGACAGGGATCCCTATGGCTACACCTTC
CDR3 protein: CASSLVGDRDPYGYTF
D gene: TRBD1
clone size: -
V gene: TRBV7-9
J gene: TRBJ1-2

CDR3 DNA: TGCAGCGCTAAAAGGACAGCTAATGAAAAACTGTTTTTT
CDR3 protein: CSAKRTANEKLFF
D gene: -
clone size: -
V gene: TRBV29-1
J gene: TRBJ1-4

CDR3 DNA: TGTGCCAGCAGCGTAGTCAACCCCTCTGGGGCCAACGTCCTGACTTTC
CDR3 protein: CASSVVNPSGANVLTF
D gene: -
clone size: many
V gene: TRBV7-2
J gene: TRBJ2-6

CDR3 DNA: TGTGCCAGCAGCCTTCAGGACAGGGTGGGCTATGGCTACACCTTC
CDR3 protein: CASSLQDRVGYGYTF
D gene: TRBD1
clone size: -
V gene: TRBV12-3/TRBV12-4
J gene: TRBJ1-2

CDR3 DNA: TGTGCCAGCAGCCTTCCTGGGCGGGGAGCCTACGAGCAGTACTTC
CDR3 protein: CASSLPGRGAYEQYF
D gene: -
clone size: few
V gene: TRBV3-1
J gene: TRBJ2-7

CDR3 DNA: TGTGCCTGGAATCGCCAGCTCCCTGGAAACACCATATATTTT
CDR3 protein: CAWNRQLPGNTIYF
D gene: -
clone size: -
V gene: TRBV30
J gene: TRBJ1-3

CDR3 DNA: TGCGCCAGCAGCTCCGGACTAGCGGGAGGTCTCAATGAGCAGTTCTTC
CDR3 protein: CASSSGLAGGLNEQFF
D gene: TRBD2
clone size: many
V gene: TRBV5-1
J gene: TRBJ2-1

CDR3 DNA: TGTGCCAGCAGCCCCCATAAGGGCGGGTCACCCCTCCACTTT
CDR3 protein: CASSPHKGGSPLHF
D gene: -
clone size: -
V gene: TRBV3-1
J gene: TRBJ1-6

CDR3 DNA: TGTGCCACCAGCGGGGGATTTGGCACAGATACGCAGTATTTT
CDR3 protein: CATSGGFGTDTQYF
D gene: -
clone size: many
V gene: TRBV24-1
J gene: TRBJ2-3